A single sample is the source of the 18 T cell receptor beta chains below, sequenced in a study of T cells after yellow fever vaccination (dated 2019 in TCRdb). Library preparation employed 5' RACE. The instrument was an Illumina NovaSeq 6000. TCRdb reanalyzed the raw reads on its own, using fastp at Q25 for trimming and MiXCR for clone calling, and kept in-frame beta chains. Identical CDR3 protein sequences are pooled into one entry, listed with their most common genes and DNA. The sample table holds around 260,000 distinct CDR3 sequences, of which approximately 5.2% were seen once. In total, the top ten clones hold more than 3% of the sample. The treatment or condition label on this specimen signifies: live attenuated yellow fever vaccine strain. The starting material was CD4+ T cells sorted from PBMCs, obtained on the day of the yellow fever booster vaccination. These receptors all come from a man younger than 35 who received the YFV17D yellow fever vaccine.

At least ten counts were recorded for this clonotype. This chain links TRBV4-3 with TRBJ1-4; D perhaps matches TRBD1 (5 bases). V lost 1 base and J 7 bases, leaving 13 bases between the germline ends. The length of the CDR3 is 15 residues. Looked up from germline, CDR1 is LGHNA and CDR2 is YSLEER. CDR3 nucleotides: TGCGCCAGCAGCCAAGTCAGGGAAGAGGTTGAAAAACTGTTTTTT. Translated, it gives CASSQVREEVEKLFF.

This clonotype was detected a few times. The V gene is TRBV6-6, the J gene TRBJ1-5, with D hard to call. The CDR3 runs 12 residues. V was clipped by 7 bases and J by 7 bases, with 11 bases between them. Germline CDR1 is MNHNY and CDR2 is SVGAGI (reference sequence). The CDR3 bases are TGTGCCAGCATTGGGGTTCAACAGCCCCAGCATTTT. Its protein is CASIGVQQPQHF.

This clonotype has just a few counts. The chain has TRBV19 and TRBJ1-5; perhaps TRBD1 as D (6 bases). The V gene lost 0 bases and the J gene lost 7 bases, with 10 bases spanning the gap. Germline CDR1 reads LNHDA; CDR2 reads SQIVND (reference sequence). The CDR3 contains 14 residues. In DNA, the CDR3 is TGTGCCAGTAGTATAGAGGGGGCGGCCCAGCCCCAGCATTTT. Translation: CASSIEGAAQPQHF. Full variable domain (remainder filled in from reference TRBV19 and TRBJ1-5): DGGITQSPKYLFRKEGQNVTLSCEQNLNHDAMYWYRQDPGQGLRLIYYSQIVNDFQKGDIAEGYSVSREKKESFPLTVTSAQKNPTAFYLCASSIEGAAQPQHFGDGTRLSIL.

The V and J genes are TRBV20-1 and TRBJ1-2, with D perhaps matching TRBD1 (5 bases). Germline loops: CDR1 DFQATT, CDR2 SNEGSKA (reference sequence). V dropped 5 bases and J dropped 0 bases, with 16 bases sitting between them. The CDR3 totals 15 residues. The CDR3 region is CSAYSGGGANYGYTF. CDR3 sequence (DNA): TGCAGTGCTTACAGTGGGGGTGGGGCTAACTATGGCTACACCTTC.

The V and J genes are TRBV20-1 and TRBJ1-2; 8 bases map to TRBD1. This CDR3 region has 14 residues. The V segment lost 0 bases and the J segment 8 bases; nucleotides outside the gene matches: 8. Germline V gives CDR1 DFQATT, CDR2 SNEGSKA (reference sequence). The chain's CDR3 is CSARDAGGAGGYTF. As DNA, the CDR3 is TGCAGTGCTAGAGATGCAGGGGGCGCGGGGGGCTACACCTTC.

The chain employs TRBV19 and TRBJ1-5; D not certain. This CDR3 spans 14 amino acids. CDR1 and CDR2 (germline): LNHDA, SQIVND (reference sequence). The V end lost 4 bases, the J end lost 2 bases, and 9 bases lay between the germline ends. The chain's CDR3 is CASSTWNRNQPQHF. Here the CDR3 DNA reads TGTGCCAGTAGTACGTGGAACCGCAATCAGCCCCAGCATTTT. Combining the CDR3 with reference TRBV19 and TRBJ1-5 gives the whole variable domain DGGITQSPKYLFRKEGQNVTLSCEQNLNHDAMYWYRQDPGQGLRLIYYSQIVNDFQKGDIAEGYSVSREKKESFPLTVTSAQKNPTAFYLCASSTWNRNQPQHFGDGTRLSIL.

The J gene is TRBJ2-7, the V gene TRBV6-2 or TRBV6-3; the D gene is possibly TRBD2 (6 bases). This CDR3 is 15 amino acids long. Germline values: CDR1 MNHEY, CDR2 SVGEGT. With 2 bases removed from V and 0 bases from J, the gap between germline ends came to 11 bases. CDR3 DNA sequence: TGTGCCAGCAGTTACGGGCGGGGTGTCTCCTACGAGCAGTACTTC. Its protein is CASSYGRGVSYEQYF.

The table lists this clonotype with a few counts. This chain links TRBV12-3 or TRBV12-4 with TRBJ1-2, with D perhaps TRBD1 (6 bases). Trimming cost V 8 bases and J 0 bases, with 13 bases left between them. The CDR3 is 14 amino acids. The CDR3 loop is CASLREGANYGYTF. The CDR3 DNA sequence: TGTGCCAGCCTACGAGAGGGGGCTAACTATGGCTACACCTTC.

This clonotype has more than one count but fewer than ten. This sequence joins TRBV6-2 or TRBV6-3 and TRBJ1-2; D unresolved. This CDR3 comprises 13 residues. The V gene's germline CDR1 is MNHEY and CDR2 SVGEGT. Trimming left V 0 bases short and J 4 bases short, with 6 bases between. The CDR3 bases are TGTGCCAGCAGTTACTCGGGAGTCTATGGCTACACCTTC. Amino acids: CASSYSGVYGYTF.

This clonotype appeared many times. The chain links TRBV5-5 to TRBJ2-1, with D possibly matching TRBD1 (6 bases). The CDR3 has 15 amino acids. Germline CDR1 is SGHKS and CDR2 is YYEKEE (reference sequence). The V end lost 0 bases, the J end lost 3 bases, and 10 bases lay between the germline ends. The CDR3 region has the DNA TGTGCCAGCAGCTTGGTGGTCAGGGGCTACAATGAGCAGTTCTTC. Protein sequence: CASSLVVRGYNEQFF. Variable domain in full (rest from reference TRBV5-5 and TRBJ2-1): DAGVTQSPTHLIKTRGQQVTLRCSPISGHKSVSWYQQVLGQGPQFIFQYYEKEERGRGNFPDRFSARQFPNYSSELNVNALLLGDSALYLCASSLVVRGYNEQFFGPGTRLTVL.

This clonotype was picked up many times. V usage is TRBV11-2 and J usage is TRBJ2-2; D may match TRBD1 or TRBD2 (5 bases each). Germline CDR1 reads SGHAT; CDR2 reads FQNNGV. Trimming left V 4 bases short and J 5 bases short, with 20 bases between. The CDR3 totals 17 residues. The CDR3 coding sequence is TGTGCCAGCAGCTCACACCCCGGGACCGCTGGGACCGGGGAGCTGTTTTTT. This encodes CASSSHPGTAGTGELFF.

This clonotype was seen more than once but under ten times. V gene TRBV7-3 combines with J gene TRBJ2-1; a possible D gene is TRBD1 (8 bases). Germline-derived CDR1 and CDR2 are SGHTA and FQGTGA. The CDR3 contains 15 residues. Trimming removed 5 bases from V and 7 bases from J, with 18 bases in between. As DNA, the CDR3 is TGTGCCAGCAGCACAGGGGGGGGACCCTCAAATGAGCAGTTCTTC. It is translated as CASSTGGGPSNEQFF.

This clonotype was found a few times. V usage is TRBV10-3 and J usage is TRBJ1-1; perhaps TRBD1 as D (5 bases). V was shortened by 4 bases and J by 9 bases, with 15 bases between the two germline ends. Looked up from germline, CDR1 is ENHRY and CDR2 is SYGVKD. The CDR3 runs 13 residues. CDR3 DNA: TGTGCCATCAGTGTCGGGGACGGGGGGAAAGCTTTCTTT. It specifies CAISVGDGGKAFF.

This clonotype showed up many times. The CDR3 DNA reads as TGTGCCAGCAGCCAAGTACAGGGAGAGGGAGACATTCAGTACTTC. Translation: CASSQVQGEGDIQYF. This chain uses TRBV7-8 with TRBJ2-4; the D gene is possibly TRBD1 (6 bases). CDR1 SGHVS and CDR2 FQNEAQ come from the germline V gene. This CDR3 contains 15 residues. Trimming pared 5 bases from V and 8 bases from J, leaving 19 bases between.

This clonotype was found a few times. The rearrangement uses TRBV7-2 and TRBJ1-2; D possibly corresponds to TRBD1 (5 bases). The CDR3 is 12 amino acids. V lost 4 bases and J lost 8, with 11 bases in between. CDR1 and CDR2 from the germline V gene are SGHTA and FQGNSA. The CDR3 nucleotides read TGTGCCAGCAGCTCCAGGGTGGAAGGCTACACCTTC. It encodes CASSSRVEGYTF.

The chain couples TRBV12-3 or TRBV12-4 to TRBJ2-3, with D maybe TRBD2 (6 bases). Trimming left V 5 bases short and J 4 bases short, with 13 bases between. This CDR3 comprises 14 residues. CDR3 in amino acids: CASSTTRRADTQYF. CDR3 bases: TGTGCCAGCAGTACGACTAGAAGAGCAGATACGCAGTATTTT.

This clonotype was detected only a few times. V is TRBV7-2 and J is TRBJ2-2; TRBD2 might be the D (6 bases). Deletions cut 5 bases from V and 3 bases from J, with 10 bases between. Per the germline V gene, CDR1 is SGHTA and CDR2 is FQGNSA. This CDR3 comprises 14 residues. The CDR3 region has the DNA TGTGCCAGCAGCGCGGGACCTTACACCGGGGAGCTGTTTTTT. The encoded protein is CASSAGPYTGELFF.

This clonotype came up a few times. V usage is TRBV12-5 and J usage is TRBJ1-1; D is possibly TRBD1 (5 bases). The CDR3 has 13 amino acids. The germline V gene has CDR1 LGHNT and CDR2 FRNRAP. Trimming removed 5 bases from V and 1 base from J, with 8 bases in between. CDR3 DNA sequence: TGTGCTAGTGGTAAAGGGGAGAACACTGAAGCTTTCTTT. The encoded protein is CASGKGENTEAFF.